The TCR beta chain under discussion was sequenced for a study of blood T cell repertoires in COVID-19. The length of the CDR3 is 16 residues. Trimming removed 4 bases from V and 8 bases from J; junction bases left unmatched: 9. Clones were read by immunoSEQ multiplex PCR, and TCRdb kept only the in-frame ones, dropping some. The data contain about 150,000 clones, roughly 75% of them singletons. The TCR originated in a woman aged 45 to 65 who had recovered from COVID-19. Sequencing was done on a sample of PBMCs or T cells enriched from blood (not recorded which). The chain joins TRBV5-3 to TRBJ1-6; 10 positions agree with TRBD1. TRBV5-3 counts as an open reading frame of uncertain function. CDR3 loop: CARSACSGTGDSPLHF. The CDR3, as DNA: TGTGCCAGAAGCGCTTGCTCCGGGACAGGGGATTCACCCCTCCACTTT.